These 7 T cell receptor beta chains were sequenced from one sample in a study of blood T cell repertoires in COVID-19. The repertoire was sequenced with immunoSEQ multiplex PCR; TCRdb's copy has only in-frame clones and lacks some. Here the sample spans 63,000 or so clones, around 80% being singletons. Specimen: peripheral blood. The receptors shown here come from a human donor in a cohort sampled during active COVID-19.

V usage is TRBV7-6 and J usage is TRBJ2-1; 9 nucleotides match TRBD2. CDR1 SGHVS and CDR2 FNYEAQ come from the germline V gene. The CDR3 has 15 residues. The junction had 4 bases not matched to a gene; V was cut back by 2 bases and J by 5 bases. The CDR3: CASSLMTSGHNEQFF. As DNA, the CDR3 is TGTGCCAGCAGCTTAATGACTAGCGGACACAATGAGCAGTTCTTC.

This clone was found once. The chain links TRBV28 to TRBJ1-5; no definite D call. Germline lookup yields CDR1 MDHEN and CDR2 SYDVKM. V lost 7 bases to trimming and J lost 6 bases, with 4 bases between them. The CDR3 loop spans 10 amino acids. CDR3 in amino acids: CASNSQPQHF. CDR3 bases: TGTGCCAGCAACAGTCAGCCCCAGCATTTT. The full variable domain, with the rest looked up from reference TRBV28 and TRBJ1-5, is DVKVTQSSRYLVKRTGEKVFLECVQDMDHENMFWYRQDPGLGLRLIYFSYDVKMKEKGDIPEGYSVSREKKERFSLILESASTNQTSMYLCASNSQPQHFGDGTRLSIL.

The sample holds one count of this clone. V and J are TRBV7-2 and TRBJ1-1; no clear D gene. Between the trimmed V and J ends, which lost 2 bases and 3 bases, there was a span of 10 bases. This CDR3 has 14 amino acids. Germline loops: CDR1 SGHTA, CDR2 FQGNSA. The chain's CDR3 is CASSLLGSDTEAFF. Here the CDR3 DNA reads TGTGCCAGCAGCTTATTAGGGAGCGACACTGAAGCTTTCTTT.

V and J are TRBV19 and TRBJ2-3; maybe TRBD1 (6 bases). V was cut by 5 bases and J by 2 bases, with 14 bases left in between. This CDR3 comprises 15 residues. The germline V gene has CDR1 LNHDA and CDR2 SQIVND (reference sequence). CDR3 DNA sequence: TGTGCCAGTAGTCCGACAGGCCAATCCACAGATACGCAGTATTTT. Encoded protein: CASSPTGQSTDTQYF.

This clone was seen a few times. The rearrangement uses TRBV25-1 and TRBJ1-1, with D possibly matching TRBD1 (5 bases). The CDR3 runs to 14 residues. The V end was cut by 3 bases, the J end by 6 bases, with 14 bases between. Germline V lookup: CDR1 MGHDK, CDR2 SYGVNS. This CDR3 reads CASSDNQGPPEAFF. CDR3 nucleotide sequence: TGTGCCAGCAGTGATAACCAGGGTCCCCCTGAAGCTTTCTTT. Complete variable domain (other parts from reference TRBV25-1 and TRBJ1-1): EADIYQTPRYLVIGTGKKITLECSQTMGHDKMYWYQQDPGMELHLIHYSYGVNSTEKGDLSSESTVSRIRTEHFPLTLESARPSHTSQYLCASSDNQGPPEAFFGQGTRLTVV.

V gene TRBV7-9 combines with J gene TRBJ1-2; 9 positions match TRBD1. This CDR3 region has 15 residues. Germline CDR1 SEHNR, CDR2 FQNEAQ (reference sequence). With 8 bases clipped from V and 3 bases from J, the junction kept 10 bases outside the gene matches. For the CDR3, the DNA is TGTGCCAGCGGGGACAGGGTGAGGCGTGACTATGGCTACACCTTC. Protein product: CASGDRVRRDYGYTF.

The chain employs TRBV5-4 and TRBJ2-1, with 8 bases matching TRBD1. V dropped 1 base and J dropped 7; count of bases not matched to a gene: 10. The CDR3 runs 16 residues. Germline-derived CDR1 and CDR2 are SGHNT and YYREEE (reference sequence). CDR3 nucleotides: TGTGCCAGCAGCTTGAATCAGGGGGCAAAGGGGAATGAGCAGTTCTTC. Its translation: CASSLNQGAKGNEQFF.